This TCR beta chain was sequenced in a study of Tregs in tolerant kidney transplant recipients. Regarding the study as a whole: In tolerant patients, donor-specific Tregs outgrew total Tregs, suggesting antigen-driven expansion.

To note about this clone: The antigen is undetermined. The read terminates 3 residues before the CDR3 end, so the remaining end is supplied by the germline J gene.

Germline V gene data show CDR1 as SGHTA and CDR2 as FQGNSA. The CDR3 is made up of 16 amino acids. The nonmyeloablative bone marrow transplants came from related graft donors, with transient mixed chimerism. Sequencing was performed with immunoSEQ multiplex PCR; in TCRdb, only in-frame clones are kept and a portion is missing. This sample lists about 31,000 clones; its ten largest clones have less than 2%. The V call is TRBV7-2, the J call TRBJ2-3, with TRBD1 matching over 8 bases. The source was CD4+ T cells from blood (PBMCs), collected 24 months after the transplant. The receptor was isolated from a human patient who received a combined kidney and bone marrow transplant. Some T cells could come from the graft donor. The DNA read from the CDR3 is TGTGCAAGTCGCTTAGCTGGGGACAGGAGCACAGATACG. Its protein product is CASRLAGDRSTDT. The full CDR3 reads CASRLAGDRSTDTQYF.